A selection of T cell receptor beta chains follows, all from one sample in a study of shared clonotypes between healthy human individuals. Assay used: immunoSEQ multiplex PCR; TCRdb lists only in-frame clones, some missing. The table includes about 490,000 clones, around three quarters detected once. Sequenced material: PBMCs. The receptors derive from a woman aged 35 to 49 in good health. Some clones in this sample may be carry-over from other donors' samples. Both conserved end residues are part of each CDR3. A D gene is named only where the DNA matches it firmly. The listing skips clone size in some rows; elsewhere it reads once, few, many or a size class.

V: TRBV6-4; J: TRBJ2-6; size: -; D: -; DNA: TGTGCCAGCAGTGTAGGGGCTGGGGCCAACGTCCTGACTTTC; CDR3: CASSVGAGANVLTF
V: TRBV14; J: TRBJ2-4; size: once; D: -; DNA: TGTGCCAGCAGCCAAGGACCGGTGGTGGCCGCCAAAAACATTCAGTACTTC; CDR3: CASSQGPVVAAKNIQYF
V: TRBV5-5; J: TRBJ2-3; size: -; D: TRBD2; DNA: TGTGCCAGCAGCTTGGGGCGGGGACTAGCGGGAGCACATGATACGCAGTATTTT; CDR3: CASSLGRGLAGAHDTQYF
V: TRBV7-9; J: TRBJ1-5; size: -; D: -; DNA: TGTGCCAGCAGCTTCTCTGACTCTCAGCCCCAGCATTTT; CDR3: CASSFSDSQPQHF
V: TRBV19; J: TRBJ2-7; size: -; D: TRBD1; DNA: TGTGCCAGTAGTACCCGGGACAGGGGGCTCAGAGGCGAGCAGTACTTC; CDR3: CASSTRDRGLRGEQYF
V: TRBV25-1; J: TRBJ2-5; size: -; D: TRBD2; DNA: TGTGCCAGCAGCGACTACAGCGGGAGGTCAGAGACCCAGTACTTC; CDR3: CASSDYSGRSETQYF
V: TRBV7-9; J: TRBJ1-1; size: -; D: -; DNA: TGTGCCAGCAGCTTAGCCGGGGTTCACACTGAAGCTTTCTTT; CDR3: CASSLAGVHTEAFF
V: TRBV7-2; J: TRBJ1-2; size: -; D: -; DNA: TGTGCCAGCAGCTTGGAGGGGCTAGGGAATTATGGCTACACCTTC; CDR3: CASSLEGLGNYGYTF
V: TRBV4-2; J: TRBJ2-7; size: -; D: -; DNA: TGTGCCAGCAGCCAAGAGGGGGTCGGGGTGTACGAGCAGTACTTC; CDR3: CASSQEGVGVYEQYF
V: TRBV27; J: TRBJ1-6; size: -; D: -; DNA: TGTGCCAGCAGTTTCCTGAGCTCCTATAATTCACCCCTCCACTTT; CDR3: CASSFLSSYNSPLHF
V: TRBV6-5; J: TRBJ2-7; size: -; D: -; DNA: TGTGCCAGCAGTGGCCCCGGGTTTCCCTACGAGCAGTACTTC; CDR3: CASSGPGFPYEQYF
V: TRBV11-2; J: TRBJ2-2; size: few; D: TRBD2; DNA: TGTGCCAGCAGCCCGGGACTAGCGGGAGTCCCTGGGAACACCGGGGAGCTGTTTTTT; CDR3: CASSPGLAGVPGNTGELFF